A single sample gave rise to the 22 T cell receptor beta chains below, sequenced in a study of PD-L1 blockade in urothelial cancer. The table came from immunoSEQ multiplex PCR; TCRdb's copy has only in-frame clones and leaves some out. The table shows 35,000 to 55,000 clones, with 81% occurring only once. The starting material was PBMCs, obtained around atezolizumab (anti-PD-L1) treatment. These receptors originate from a man aged 70 or older with urothelial cancer.

Turning to this clone: At one end, the junction sequence differs from germline, possibly due to a read error. This rearrangement joins TRBV2 to TRBJ2-7; 7 nucleotides agree with TRBD1. CDR3 length: 14 residues. Germline values: CDR1 SNHLY, CDR2 FYNNEI. The CDR3 sequence: CASSLDRFSDEQYF. The CDR3 region has the DNA TGTGCCAGCAGTTTGGACAGGTTCTCCGACGAGCAGTACTTC.

The chain has TRBV4-2 and TRBJ2-1, with D hard to call. Germline CDR1 is LGHNA and CDR2 is YNFKEQ. This CDR3 has 15 residues. Trimming cost V 4 bases and J 0 bases, with 10 bases left between them. CDR3 loop: CASSLDLTSYNEQFF. The DNA for the CDR3 is TGTGCCAGCAGCCTCGACTTGACCTCCTACAATGAGCAGTTCTTC.

J is TRBJ2-2 and V is TRBV6-4; D remains unclear. Germline lookup yields CDR1 MRHNA and CDR2 SNTAGT. This CDR3 comprises 15 residues. With 6 bases removed from V and 1 base from J, the gap between germline ends came to 12 bases. This CDR3 reads CASRTVTGNTGELFF. DNA for the CDR3: TGTGCCAGCAGAACCGTGACTGGGAACACCGGGGAGCTGTTTTTT.

This clone was picked up one time. J is TRBJ1-2 and V is TRBV4-1; 8 positions agree with TRBD1. The trim removed 1 base at V and 0 bases at J, leaving 4 bases unmatched. CDR3 size: 16 residues. Germline V CDR1 and CDR2: MGHRA, YSYEKL. The CDR3 coding sequence is TGCGCCAGCAGCCAAGGAAGGACAGGGACTAACTATGGCTACACCTTC. It is translated as CASSQGRTGTNYGYTF.

Only a few counts were recorded for this clone. The chain is built from TRBV2 and TRBJ1-1; no clear D. The V gene's germline CDR1 is SNHLY and CDR2 FYNNEI. The CDR3 extends over 12 amino acids. V gave up 3 bases and J gave up 7 bases, with 9 bases separating them. CDR3 DNA sequence: TGTGCCAGCAGTGAGGAGATTGGTGAAGCTTTCTTT. Translating it yields CASSEEIGEAFF.

This clone turned up a few times. CDR3 sequence (DNA): TGTGCCAGCAGCCCCCACGGGGGGGTGAACACTGAAGCTTTCTTT. Translated: CASSPHGGVNTEAFF. This chain links TRBV9 with TRBJ1-1, with D possibly being TRBD1 (5 bases). Trimming cost V 4 bases and J 0 bases, with 13 bases left between them. The CDR3 extends over 15 amino acids. From germline, CDR1 is SGDLS and CDR2 YYNGEE.

The chain combines TRBV2 with TRBJ1-5, with D hard to call. V lost 2 bases, J lost 0 bases, and 8 bases lay in between. The CDR3 loop spans 15 amino acids. The germline gives CDR1 SNHLY, CDR2 FYNNEI. DNA for the CDR3: TGTGCCAGCAGTGAAATGGCACATAGCAATCAGCCCCAGCATTTT. It is translated as CASSEMAHSNQPQHF.

This chain connects TRBV6-6 to TRBJ1-1; TRBD1 agrees at 7 bases. The CDR3 has 11 residues. CDR1 MNHNY and CDR2 SVGAGI come from the germline V gene (reference sequence). The V and J ends lost 4 bases and 11 bases, in that order; junction bases with no gene match: 4. CDR3 loop: CASSSGQDAFF. DNA of the CDR3: TGTGCCAGCAGTTCCGGACAGGACGCTTTCTTT.

The V gene is TRBV5-1, the J gene TRBJ1-4; 8 bases map to TRBD1. CDR1 is SGHRS, CDR2 YFSETQ, per germline. This CDR3 is 21 amino acids long. V trimming: 5 bases; J trimming: 3 bases; junction bases outside the gene matches: 24. The CDR3 here is CASSFNRQTGTGISANEKLFF. CDR3 coding DNA: TGCGCCAGCAGTTTCAATCGACAGACCGGGACAGGTATTTCGGCTAATGAAAAACTGTTTTTT.

V usage is TRBV2 and J usage is TRBJ1-3; maybe TRBD1 (6 bases). The CDR3 covers 15 residues. V lost 7 bases to trimming and J lost 1 base, with 14 bases between them. CDR1 and CDR2 from the germline V gene are SNHLY and FYNNEI. The CDR3 sequence: CASNPQGGSGNTIYF. The CDR3 DNA follows: TGTGCCAGCAATCCACAGGGAGGGTCTGGAAACACCATATATTTT.

The chain recombines TRBV7-8 with TRBJ1-1; no clear D gene. The CDR3 is 13 residues long. The germline gives CDR1 SGHVS, CDR2 FQNEAQ. Trimming stripped 1 base from V and 1 base from J, with 4 bases between. DNA for the CDR3: TGTGCCAGCAGCTTAGGGCAGAACACTGAAGCTTTCTTT. Translating gives CASSLGQNTEAFF.

The chain couples TRBV6-6 to TRBJ2-7, with TRBD2 identical over 10 bases. Trimming took 10 bases from V and 7 from J; bases not matched to a gene: 13. Germline V CDR1 and CDR2: MNHNY, SVGAGI (reference sequence). CDR3 length: 14 amino acids. CDR3 in amino acids: CATRGTSDPREQYF. The CDR3 region has the DNA TGTGCCACCCGAGGGACTAGCGATCCGAGGGAGCAGTACTTC.

The gene calls are TRBV19 and TRBJ2-5, with D possibly matching TRBD2 (6 bases). Germline V CDR1 and CDR2: LNHDA, SQIVND (reference sequence). V was cut by 7 bases and J by 5 bases, with 17 bases left in between. This CDR3 comprises 14 residues. The CDR3 protein is CASNVGTAGETQYF. In DNA form, the CDR3 reads TGTGCCAGTAACGTCGGGACGGCGGGGGAGACCCAGTACTTC.

The rearrangement joins TRBV19 to TRBJ1-5, with 8 positions matching TRBD1. Germline CDR1 and CDR2: LNHDA and SQIVND (reference sequence). V lost 3 bases and J lost 6; bases outside the gene matches: 7. This CDR3 comprises 15 residues. DNA of the CDR3: TGTGCCAGTAGTATTACAGGACAGGGAGCTCAGCCCCAGCATTTT. Its translation is CASSITGQGAQPQHF.

The table lists this clone with a few counts. V usage is TRBV11-1 and J usage is TRBJ2-1; 15 bases agree with TRBD2. J lost 10 bases, V lost 3 bases, and 10 bases had no gene match. The germline V gene has CDR1 SGHAT and CDR2 FQDESV (reference sequence). The CDR3 consists of 17 residues. Written as DNA, the CDR3 is TGTGCCAGCAGCTTCCTTTGGACTAGCGGGAGGGCAGAAGAGCAGTTCTTC. It encodes CASSFLWTSGRAEEQFF. Filled out from reference TRBV11-1 and TRBJ2-1, the complete variable domain reads EAEVAQSPRYKITEKSQAVAFWCDPISGHATLYWYRQILGQGPELLVQFQDESVVDDSQLPKDRFSAERLKGVDSTLKIQPAELGDSAMYLCASSFLWTSGRAEEQFFGPGTRLTVL.

The rearrangement uses TRBV4-3 and TRBJ2-2, with 7 bases lining up with TRBD1. The length of the CDR3 is 17 residues. Germline CDR1 LGHNA, CDR2 YSLEER. The V gene end was trimmed by 0 bases and the J gene end by 1 base; junction bases not matched to a gene: 5. Written as DNA, the CDR3 is TGCGCCAGCAGCCAAGATCTAGGGGGCCTGAACACCGGGGAGCTGTTTTTT. This gives the protein CASSQDLGGLNTGELFF.

This chain uses TRBV10-2 with TRBJ2-7, with D possibly TRBD2 on 6 matching bases. The length of the CDR3 is 15 residues. V shed 3 bases and J shed 7 bases, with 19 bases lying between them. Germline lookup yields CDR1 WSHSY and CDR2 SAAADI. DNA of the CDR3: TGCGCCAGCAGTGACCCCCGCGGGGCCTCCCTGGAGCAGTACTTC. Its protein is CASSDPRGASLEQYF.

The rearrangement uses TRBV7-9 and TRBJ2-3; D unresolved. The CDR3 has 12 residues. Per the germline V gene, CDR1 is SEHNR and CDR2 is FQNEAQ (reference sequence). V was cut by 3 bases and J by 5 bases, with 6 bases left in between. DNA for the CDR3: TGTGCCAGCAGCTTGTACAGAGATACGCAGTATTTT. It translates to CASSLYRDTQYF.

V usage is TRBV9 and J usage is TRBJ2-3, with D possibly TRBD2 on 6 matching bases. V was shortened by 3 bases and J by 0 bases, with 8 bases between the two germline ends. Germline V gene data show CDR1 as SGDLS and CDR2 as YYNGEE. This CDR3 has 14 amino acids. The CDR3 here is CASSASGSTDTQYF. The CDR3 DNA reads TGTGCCAGCAGCGCGAGCGGGAGCACAGATACGCAGTATTTT.

V is TRBV5-6 and J is TRBJ1-1, with 7 bases identical to TRBD1. The germline CDR1 and CDR2 sequences are SGHDT and YYEEEE. The CDR3 spans 15 residues. The V segment lost 4 bases and the J segment 1 base; nucleotides outside the gene matches: 7. CDR3 amino acids: CASSLLGTENTEAFF. The CDR3 DNA reads as TGTGCCAGCAGCCTTCTGGGGACAGAGAACACTGAAGCTTTCTTT.

In DNA, the CDR3 is TGTGCCAGCAGTCCCGACAGGGGCTTTGACAATGAGCAGTTCTTC. Its protein is CASSPDRGFDNEQFF. The chain uses TRBV27 and TRBJ2-1, with 8 bases matching TRBD1. Germline-derived CDR1 and CDR2 are MNHEY and SMNVEV (reference sequence). J gave up 5 bases and V 5 bases, and 8 bases lay outside the gene matches. The CDR3 runs 15 residues.

The V and J genes are TRBV6-5 and TRBJ2-5; 8 bases line up with TRBD2. With 0 bases clipped from V and 5 bases from J, the junction kept 5 bases outside the gene matches. The germline V gene has CDR1 MNHEY and CDR2 SVGAGI. The CDR3 contains 15 residues. CDR3 coding DNA: TGTGCCAGCAGTTACTCCAGCGGGAGTTGGGAGACCCAGTACTTC. Amino acid sequence: CASSYSSGSWETQYF.